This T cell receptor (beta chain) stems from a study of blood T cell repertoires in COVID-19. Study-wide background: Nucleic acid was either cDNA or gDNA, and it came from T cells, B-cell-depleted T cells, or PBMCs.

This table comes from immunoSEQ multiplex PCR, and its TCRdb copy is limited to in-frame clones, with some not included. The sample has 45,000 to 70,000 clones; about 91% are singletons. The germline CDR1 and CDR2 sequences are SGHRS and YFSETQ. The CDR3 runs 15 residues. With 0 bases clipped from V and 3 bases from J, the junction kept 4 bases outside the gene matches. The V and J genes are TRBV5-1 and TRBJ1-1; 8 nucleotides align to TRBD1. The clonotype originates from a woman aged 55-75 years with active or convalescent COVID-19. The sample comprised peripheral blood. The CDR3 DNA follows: TGCGCCAGCAGCTTGGGACAGGGGAAGTACACTGAAGCTTTCTTT. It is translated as CASSLGQGKYTEAFF.